A selection of T cell receptor beta chains follows, all from one sample in a study of cytomegalovirus exposure and HLA in healthy donors. Profiled with immunoSEQ multiplex PCR; TCRdb holds only in-frame clones, not every one. The sample comprises 250,000 or so clones, roughly 89% of which are singletons, and 0.37% rests with the top ten. Sequenced material: PBMCs. The receptors were gathered from a woman aged 18-29 years in good health and CMV-seronegative. CDR3s include the opening cysteine and the closing phenylalanine or tryptophan. Fields, in order: V gene, CDR3 protein.

v_call: TRBV19; cdr3_aa: CASRNRGPEKLFF
v_call: TRBV14; cdr3_aa: CASSQDGGALVDEQFF
v_call: TRBV5-1; cdr3_aa: CASSLDRLNEQFF
v_call: TRBV7-2; cdr3_aa: CASSLLGQLYEQFF
v_call: TRBV7-9; cdr3_aa: CASSLDRETGQFF
v_call: TRBV4-3; cdr3_aa: CASSQERDSEQFF
v_call: TRBV5-1; cdr3_aa: CASSLVNSDSPLHF
v_call: TRBV5-1; cdr3_aa: CASSRGQQNTEAFF
v_call: TRBV6-6; cdr3_aa: CASSPFGVTYTDTQYF
v_call: TRBV28; cdr3_aa: CASSFRGFYSNQPQHF
v_call: TRBV5-1; cdr3_aa: CASSLSGGGLAGGYEQYF
v_call: TRBV7-9; cdr3_aa: CASSLITGNTGELFF
v_call: TRBV6-5; cdr3_aa: CASRHLNTEAFF
v_call: TRBV4-3; cdr3_aa: CASSQGHRNYGYTF
v_call: TRBV7-6; cdr3_aa: CASHKPGGGQETQYF
v_call: TRBV19; cdr3_aa: CASRPSSGNTIYF
v_call: TRBV19; cdr3_aa: CASSTYQGRMNTEAFF
v_call: TRBV27; cdr3_aa: CASSLYGGAGANTDTQYF
v_call: TRBV2; cdr3_aa: CASNPMGTANYGYTF
v_call: TRBV28; cdr3_aa: CASSSPGRDYGYTF
v_call: TRBV15; cdr3_aa: CATSRDGASGKETQYF
v_call: TRBV27; cdr3_aa: CASRSSGGGYEQYF
v_call: TRBV10-3; cdr3_aa: CAISEPYGEGGGNIQYF
v_call: TRBV19; cdr3_aa: CASSIRGANYGYTF
v_call: TRBV28; cdr3_aa: CASSPVYTEAFF
v_call: TRBV11-3; cdr3_aa: CASSLGSGDYYEQYF
v_call: TRBV10-1; cdr3_aa: CASSTSGTERAFF
v_call: TRBV7-8; cdr3_aa: CASSLVTSGGVFGHEQFF
v_call: TRBV10-3; cdr3_aa: CAISLSGERNTGELFF
v_call: TRBV4-1; cdr3_aa: CASSLGQGAFSVVEAFF
v_call: TRBV6-1; cdr3_aa: CASSAGTFTGELFF
v_call: TRBV7-6; cdr3_aa: CASSPGLAGGLDTQYF
v_call: TRBV9; cdr3_aa: CASSPRTGSGANVLTF
v_call: TRBV7-9; cdr3_aa: CASSLALAQGEQFF
v_call: TRBV2; cdr3_aa: CASITRGNTEAFF
v_call: TRBV7-2; cdr3_aa: CASSVYRTGGSHEQYF
v_call: TRBV28; cdr3_aa: CASSLLYYEQYF
v_call: TRBV2; cdr3_aa: CASSVRQGAPNEKLFF
v_call: TRBV19; cdr3_aa: CAIGTGVNSPLHF
v_call: TRBV28; cdr3_aa: CASSLETANLNTEAFF
v_call: TRBV5-1; cdr3_aa: CASSLPQGGTGELFF